Below are 15 T cell receptor beta chains sequenced from a single sample in a study of T cells in Graves' hyperthyroidism and ophthalmopathy. Amplified regions were TCR beta CDR3 sequences from RNA transcripts. The primer set for the first-round RT-PCR of the TCR CDR3 was HTBI. TCRdb recomputed calls from the multiplex PCR reads with MiXCR, one row per CDR3 protein. The sample holds about 360,000 distinct CDR3 sequences, 19% seen once. The sequencing sample was made of blood. The origin of the receptors is a woman between 18 and 30 years old with Graves' hyperthyroidism.

This clonotype was seen many times. The chain uses TRBV12-3 or TRBV12-4 and TRBJ1-1, with no clear D. The CDR3 has 13 residues. The V end lost 5 bases, the J end lost 1 base, and 8 bases lay between the germline ends. The DNA of the CDR3 is TGTGCCAGCAGTCCAGAGTGGAACACTGAAGCTTTCTTT. Translated: CASSPEWNTEAFF.

This clonotype was picked up many times. This chain connects TRBV30 to TRBJ2-5; 8 bases agree with TRBD2. With 7 bases clipped from V and 4 bases from J, the junction kept 5 bases outside the gene matches. The germline gives CDR1 GTSNPN, CDR2 SVGIG (reference sequence). This CDR3 has 12 residues. CDR3 region: CAFGTRGETQYF. As DNA, the CDR3 is TGTGCCTTCGGGACTAGAGGAGAGACCCAGTACTTC.

This clonotype was seen many times. The genes are TRBV6-1 and TRBJ1-5; TRBD1 might be the D (6 bases). V was pared by 2 bases and J by 7 bases, with 15 bases between. This CDR3 contains 15 residues. The V gene's germline CDR1 is MNHNS and CDR2 SASEGT. This chain's CDR3 is CASSEQAGAEQPQHF. The CDR3 region has the DNA TGTGCCAGCAGTGAACAGGCAGGGGCGGAACAGCCCCAGCATTTT.

This chain connects TRBV6-1 to TRBJ1-5; D perhaps matches TRBD1 (6 bases). The CDR3 has 16 amino acids. Germline-derived CDR1 and CDR2 are MNHNS and SASEGT. The V end was cut by 6 bases, the J end by 0 bases, with 15 bases between. This chain's CDR3 is CASRDTGFPSNQPQHF. In DNA, the CDR3 is TGTGCCAGCAGAGACACAGGGTTTCCTAGCAATCAGCCCCAGCATTTT.

There are many counts of this clonotype. The chain employs TRBV28 and TRBJ2-7; possibly TRBD1 for D (6 bases). Trimming cost V 6 bases and J 3 bases, with 15 bases left between them. The germline V gene has CDR1 MDHEN and CDR2 SYDVKM. This CDR3 region has 14 residues. This chain's CDR3 is CASSLDRLDYEQYF. The DNA of the CDR3 is TGTGCCAGCAGCTTAGACAGGTTGGACTACGAGCAGTACTTC.

This clonotype was seen ten or more times. V and J are TRBV2 and TRBJ1-1, with 7 bases matching TRBD1. V was clipped by 4 bases and J by 1 base; unmatched bases: 3. From germline, CDR1 is SNHLY and CDR2 FYNNEI. The CDR3 is made up of 14 amino acids. CDR3: CASSVRQGNTEAFF. CDR3 nucleotides: TGTGCCAGCAGTGTACGACAGGGGAACACTGAAGCTTTCTTT.

This clonotype occurred many times. The chain has TRBV7-6 and TRBJ2-2, with a possible D match to TRBD2 (6 bases). The CDR3 contains 16 residues. V lost 1 base to trimming and J lost 0 bases, with 9 bases between them. CDR1 and CDR2 from the germline V gene are SGHVS and FNYEAQ. DNA of the CDR3: TGTGCCAGCAGCTTAGTAGCGGCTCCGAACACCGGGGAGCTGTTTTTT. Protein: CASSLVAAPNTGELFF.

In its sample, this clonotype was seen many times. The genes are TRBV7-3 and TRBJ2-6; no clear D. V gave up 5 bases and J gave up 4 bases, with 9 bases separating them. The germline V gene has CDR1 SGHTA and CDR2 FQGTGA. The CDR3 covers 14 residues. CDR3 coding DNA: TGTGCCAGCAGCCCCGCGGTGGGGGCCAACGTCCTGACTTTC. As protein: CASSPAVGANVLTF.

This clonotype turned up a few times. The chain employs TRBV30 and TRBJ2-2; D is possibly TRBD1 (5 bases). Germline V gene sequence: CDR1 GTSNPN, CDR2 SVGIG (reference sequence). V gave up 7 bases and J gave up 3 bases, with 9 bases separating them. The CDR3 covers 12 residues. This CDR3 is CASFRDTGELFF. In DNA form, the CDR3 reads TGTGCCTCTTTCAGGGACACCGGGGAGCTGTTTTTT.

The chain joins TRBV19 to TRBJ2-7; D gene ambiguous. The CDR3 is made up of 15 amino acids. V was shortened by 8 bases and J by 3 bases, with 20 bases between the two germline ends. Germline lookup yields CDR1 LNHDA and CDR2 SQIVND (reference sequence). The CDR3 sequence: CASSWGIGPRYEQYF. The CDR3 nucleotides are TGTGCCAGTTCATGGGGAATCGGGCCTCGCTACGAGCAGTACTTC.

This chain connects TRBV20-1 to TRBJ1-5; 8 bases line up with TRBD1. With 3 bases clipped from V and 6 bases from J, the junction kept 10 bases outside the gene matches. The germline CDR1 and CDR2 sequences are DFQATT and SNEGSKA (reference sequence). This CDR3 comprises 15 residues. The CDR3 loop reads CSASWTGRRGQPQHF. The CDR3 DNA follows: TGCAGTGCTAGTTGGACAGGGAGAAGAGGTCAGCCCCAGCATTTT.

The rearrangement joins TRBV9 to TRBJ1-3; maybe TRBD1 (5 bases). V was cut by 4 bases and J by 7 bases, with 24 bases left in between. This CDR3 spans 17 amino acids. Germline loops: CDR1 SGDLS, CDR2 YYNGEE. The CDR3 loop reads CASSPQGQAGPGNTIYF. CDR3 in DNA: TGTGCCAGCAGCCCTCAGGGCCAAGCAGGACCGGGGAACACCATATATTTT. Full variable domain (rest looked up from reference TRBV9 and TRBJ1-3): DSGVTQTPKHLITATGQRVTLRCSPRSGDLSVYWYQQSLDQGLQFLIQYYNGEERAKGNILERFSAQQFPDLHSELNLSSLELGDSALYFCASSPQGQAGPGNTIYFGEGSWLTVV.

In its sample, this clonotype was seen many times. A much larger clone sits a single nucleotide away, making a read error possible. This chain links TRBV6-5 with TRBJ1-2; D not certain. Trimming removed 6 bases from V and 0 bases from J, with 8 bases in between. CDR3 length: 13 residues. Germline V CDR1 and CDR2: MNHEY, SVGAGI. The DNA for the CDR3 is TGTGCCAGCAGAACGCTAGCTAACTATGGCTACACCTTC. Its protein product is CASRTLANYGYTF.

This clonotype was counted ten times or more. The genes are TRBV10-3 and TRBJ2-7; D gene uncertain. V shed 3 bases and J shed 7 bases, with 19 bases lying between them. Germline CDR1 reads ENHRY; CDR2 reads SYGVKD. The CDR3 extends over 15 amino acids. CDR3 residues: CAISENPGPVDEQYF. Here the CDR3 DNA reads TGTGCCATCAGTGAAAATCCCGGGCCGGTGGATGAGCAGTACTTC.

This clonotype was seen at least ten times. The CDR3 coding sequence is TGTGCCAGCAGTGAAGTCGGAGCTACCTACGAGCAGTACTTC. It codes for CASSEVGATYEQYF. V usage is TRBV6-1 and J usage is TRBJ2-7; no reliable D call. Germline-derived CDR1 and CDR2 are MNHNS and SASEGT. The CDR3 has 14 amino acids. Trimming removed 1 base from V and 2 bases from J, with 9 bases in between.